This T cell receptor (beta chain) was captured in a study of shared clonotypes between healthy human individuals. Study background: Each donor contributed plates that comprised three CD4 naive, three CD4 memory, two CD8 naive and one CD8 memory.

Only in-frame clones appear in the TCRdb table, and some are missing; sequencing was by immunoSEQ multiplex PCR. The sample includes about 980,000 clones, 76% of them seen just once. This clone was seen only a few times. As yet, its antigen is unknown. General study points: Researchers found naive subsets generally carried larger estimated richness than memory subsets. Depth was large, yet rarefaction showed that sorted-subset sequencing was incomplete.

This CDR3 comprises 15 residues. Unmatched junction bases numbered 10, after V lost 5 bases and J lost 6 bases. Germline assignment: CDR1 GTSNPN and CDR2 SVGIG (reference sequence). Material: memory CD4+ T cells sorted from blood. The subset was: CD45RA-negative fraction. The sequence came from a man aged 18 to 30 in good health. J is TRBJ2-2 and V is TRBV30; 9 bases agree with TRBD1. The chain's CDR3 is CAWVSGTGYSGELFF. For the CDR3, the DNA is TGTGCCTGGGTTTCCGGGACAGGGTATTCCGGGGAGCTGTTTTTT.